This T cell receptor beta chain was profiled in a study of shared clonotypes between healthy human individuals. Study outcomes and limitations: Few donors limited the genetic and exposure-history diversity represented.

Germline CDR1 is MNHEY and CDR2 is SVGAGI. Trimming took off 0 bases at V and 3 bases at J, with 8 bases between the two ends. This CDR3 is 14 amino acids long. Tens of thousands of T cell genomes, or around 180 ng DNA, went into the sorted-subset replicate PCRs. Produced via immunoSEQ multiplex PCR; TCRdb's table is partial and in-frame only. The sample contains about 2 million clones, 95% of which appear only once. Into CD45RA+ naive and CD45RA-negative memory subsets, the CD4+ cells were split. Details on this clone: Its specificity is unknown.

Sequenced: naive CD4+ T cells sorted from blood. The subset is: CD45RA+ positively selected. The genes are TRBV6-5 and TRBJ2-5; D remains unclear. This receptor was identified in a young man in good health. For the CDR3, the DNA is TGTGCCAGCAGTTACTCGGGATGGAAAGAGACCCAGTACTTC. Translating gives CASSYSGWKETQYF.